The 6 T cell receptor beta chains below come from one sample, sequenced in a study of naive and memory T cell subsets. No antigen has been assigned to these receptors. General observations from the study: A few larger clonotypes appeared in naive repertoires, especially CD8, possibly memory cells re-expressing CD45RA.

Two oligonucleotides, mixed equimolar, formed the beta constant-region primer covering TRBC1 and TRBC2. The ligated cDNA underwent four PCR rounds using SP2 and nested alpha and beta constant-region primers. TCRdb fed the UMI-ligation and nested PCR reads into MiXCR, producing one record per CDR3 protein. The sample shows 150,000 or so distinct CDR3 sequences, roughly 23% of them seen only once. Sample: naive CD4+ T cells from blood. The origin of the receptors is a human donor in good health.

This clonotype was observed many times. The chain links TRBV18 to TRBJ2-5, with D perhaps TRBD2 (6 bases). With 5 bases removed from V and 0 bases from J, the gap between germline ends came to 10 bases. The length of the CDR3 is 14 residues. From germline, CDR1 is KGHSH and CDR2 LQKENI. The CDR3 reads CASSSGLNQETQYF. The CDR3 nucleotides are TGTGCCAGCTCATCGGGACTCAACCAAGAGACCCAGTACTTC. The full variable domain, completed using reference TRBV18 and TRBJ2-5, is NAGVMQNPRHLVRRRGQEARLRCSPMKGHSHVYWYRQLPEEGLKFMVYLQKENIIDESGMPKERFSAEFPKEGPSILRIQQVVRGDSAAYFCASSSGLNQETQYFGPGTRLLVL.

The V and J genes are TRBV5-4 and TRBJ2-3; no reliable D call. The CDR3 length is 15 residues. CDR1 and CDR2 (germline): SGHNT, YYREEE (reference sequence). Trimming shortened V by 3 bases and J by 3 bases, and 14 bases separated the two germline ends. The CDR3 DNA is TGTGCCAGCAGCTCCTGGACCATCTCGACAGATACGCAGTATTTT. Translated, it gives CASSSWTISTDTQYF.

The V call is TRBV18, the J call TRBJ2-1; 11 bases fit TRBD2. CDR3 length: 16 amino acids. V trimming: 2 bases; J trimming: 10 bases; junction bases outside the gene matches: 10. From germline, CDR1 is KGHSH and CDR2 LQKENI. This CDR3 is CASSPSGLAGLREQFF. CDR3 bases: TGTGCCAGCTCACCATCCGGACTAGCGGGCCTAAGAGAGCAGTTCTTC.

V usage is TRBV19 and J usage is TRBJ2-7; possible D gene TRBD1, 6 bases. Trimming pared 6 bases from V and 4 bases from J, leaving 13 bases between. Germline-derived CDR1 and CDR2 are LNHDA and SQIVND (reference sequence). The CDR3 consists of 13 residues. CDR3 sequence (DNA): TGTGCCAGTAGCTTAGTAACAGGGTACGAGCAGTACTTC. As protein: CASSLVTGYEQYF.

This clonotype occurred many times. V is TRBV11-2 and J is TRBJ2-4; tentatively, D is TRBD2 (6 bases). V was shortened by 5 bases and J by 4 bases, with 18 bases between the two germline ends. The CDR3 totals 16 residues. Germline V gives CDR1 SGHAT, CDR2 FQNNGV. The CDR3 nucleotides read TGTGCCAGCAGCAGATACGGGACTGAATCTAAAAACATTCAGTACTTC. It encodes CASSRYGTESKNIQYF.

This clonotype has more than one count but fewer than ten. V gene TRBV6-2 or TRBV6-3 combines with J gene TRBJ2-1; D might be TRBD2 (6 bases). The V gene lost 4 bases and the J gene lost 0 bases, with 10 bases spanning the gap. The CDR3 has 15 amino acids. Germline values: CDR1 MNHEY, CDR2 SVGEGT. CDR3 nucleotides: TGTGCCAGCAGTTGGGGCGGGACCTCCTACAATGAGCAGTTCTTC. This translates into CASSWGGTSYNEQFF.